Shown below are 23 T cell receptor beta chains from a single sample sequenced in a study of blood T cell repertoires in COVID-19. TCRdb's copy holds only in-frame clones and misses some; the assay was immunoSEQ multiplex PCR. Of 350,000 to 450,000 clones listed, roughly 90% are singletons. The source material was peripheral blood. These receptors all come from a man aged 35-49 years with acute or convalescent COVID-19.

V gene TRBV4-1 combines with J gene TRBJ1-2, with TRBD1 as a possible D gene (5 bases). V shed 2 bases and J shed 8 bases, with 18 bases lying between them. CDR1 and CDR2 from the germline V gene are MGHRA and YSYEKL. The CDR3 runs to 15 residues. This CDR3 is CASSQHLGRAKGYTF. Written as DNA, the CDR3 is TGCGCCAGCAGCCAACACCTCGGCAGGGCCAAGGGCTACACCTTC.

The chain links TRBV28 to TRBJ1-2, with 7 bases identical to TRBD1. The CDR3 is 17 amino acids. The ends lost 5 bases at V and 8 bases at J; junction bases unmatched: 20. Germline CDR1 is MDHEN and CDR2 is SYDVKM. The CDR3 is CASSPPPRTGQRYGYTF. Here the CDR3 DNA reads TGTGCCAGCAGTCCACCCCCCCGGACAGGCCAGAGATACGGCTACACCTTC.

The CDR3 protein is CASSLRGMDNQPQHF. CDR3 in DNA: TGTGCCAGCAGCTTAAGGGGGATGGACAATCAGCCCCAGCATTTT. The chain links TRBV27 to TRBJ1-5, with D possibly TRBD1 on 6 matching bases. V was cut by 6 bases and J by 3 bases, with 15 bases left in between. Germline CDR1 is MNHEY and CDR2 is SMNVEV (reference sequence). The CDR3 totals 15 residues.

This rearrangement joins TRBV27 to TRBJ1-2, with 9 bases aligning to TRBD1. The CDR3 consists of 14 residues. Germline V gives CDR1 MNHEY, CDR2 SMNVEV (reference sequence). V trimming: 4 bases; J trimming: 8 bases; junction bases outside the gene matches: 8. The CDR3 spells CASSSQGARWGYTF. The CDR3 nucleotides are TGTGCCAGCAGTTCACAGGGGGCAAGATGGGGCTACACCTTC.

The genes are TRBV4-1 and TRBJ1-2; perhaps TRBD1 as D (6 bases). The CDR3 consists of 15 residues. Trimming removed 5 bases from V and 2 bases from J, with 15 bases in between. Looked up from germline, CDR1 is MGHRA and CDR2 is YSYEKL. CDR3 sequence (DNA): TGCGCCAGCAGCACAAACCCTGGACAGAACTATGGCTACACCTTC. It translates to CASSTNPGQNYGYTF.

The chain uses TRBV4-1 and TRBJ1-3, with D uncertain. Per the germline V gene, CDR1 is MGHRA and CDR2 is YSYEKL. The V and J ends lost 0 bases and 4 bases respectively, with 10 bases between them. This CDR3 contains 15 residues. The CDR3 nucleotides read TGCGCCAGCAGCCAAGACATAGCTTCGGGAAACACCATATATTTT. Translating gives CASSQDIASGNTIYF.

This rearrangement joins TRBV18 to TRBJ2-5; D perhaps matches TRBD1 (6 bases). The germline gives CDR1 KGHSH, CDR2 LQKENI. Trimming took 5 bases from V and 4 from J, leaving 14 bases between them. The CDR3 sequence is 14 residues long. The CDR3 spells CASSYLTGPETQYF. The CDR3 DNA is TGTGCCAGCTCATATCTAACAGGGCCAGAGACCCAGTACTTC.

The rearrangement uses TRBV2 and TRBJ2-7; possibly TRBD1 for D (6 bases). The CDR3 runs 14 residues. From germline, CDR1 is SNHLY and CDR2 FYNNEI. Trimming removed 4 bases from V and 2 bases from J, with 12 bases in between. The CDR3 here is CASSAHRATYEQYF. The CDR3 DNA is TGTGCCAGCAGTGCGCACAGGGCTACCTACGAGCAGTACTTC.

The chain recombines TRBV6-5 with TRBJ1-2, with D possibly matching TRBD1 (5 bases). The CDR3 runs 11 residues. Trimming took 8 bases from V and 8 from J, leaving 12 bases between them. The germline CDR1 and CDR2 sequences are MNHEY and SVGAGI. CDR3 bases: TGTGCCAGCGGCGGGGGTCAGGGCTACACCTTC. Residues: CASGGGQGYTF.

The gene calls are TRBV11-2 and TRBJ1-2; D unresolved. Germline CDR1 reads SGHAT; CDR2 reads FQNNGV. V was pared by 2 bases and J by 4 bases, with 11 bases between. The CDR3 is 14 residues long. The DNA for the CDR3 is TGTGCCAGCAGCTTATTGGCGGATGGCTATGGCTACACCTTC. Its translation is CASSLLADGYGYTF.

The chain combines TRBV9 with TRBJ2-1; TRBD2 matches 7 bases. J was trimmed by 6 bases and V by 0 bases; bases with no gene match: 6. CDR3 length: 15 residues. Germline V gives CDR1 SGDLS, CDR2 YYNGEE. The CDR3 nucleotides read TGTGCCAGCAGCGTAGGAGCGGGACCTCTCAATGAGCAGTTCTTC. Its protein is CASSVGAGPLNEQFF. Full variable domain (missing parts from reference TRBV9 and TRBJ2-1): DSGVTQTPKHLITATGQRVTLRCSPRSGDLSVYWYQQSLDQGLQFLIQYYNGEERAKGNILERFSAQQFPDLHSELNLSSLELGDSALYFCASSVGAGPLNEQFFGPGTRLTVL.

The V and J genes are TRBV6-5 and TRBJ1-2, with TRBD1 identical over 9 bases. This CDR3 region has 13 residues. V shed 6 bases, J shed 6 bases, and the junction held 5 bases outside the gene matches. Germline V gives CDR1 MNHEY, CDR2 SVGAGI. The CDR3 coding sequence is TGTGCCAGCAGCCAGGGACAGGGACATGGCTACACCTTC. This sequence encodes CASSQGQGHGYTF.

This clone turned up a few times. The gene calls are TRBV5-1 and TRBJ1-2; 9 bases agree with TRBD1. Trimming at V came to 4 bases and at J to 7 bases, leaving 14 bases not matched to a gene. Germline lookup yields CDR1 SGHRS and CDR2 YFSETQ. CDR3 length equals 16 residues. CDR3 nucleotide sequence: TGCGCCAGCAGCCCAAGGACAGGGGACACAAGCTTTGGCTACACCTTC. As protein: CASSPRTGDTSFGYTF.

V and J are TRBV6-1 and TRBJ2-1; TRBD2 matches at 11 bases. Germline trimming cut 2 bases from V and 8 bases from J; bases unmatched to any gene: 8. Germline V gene sequence: CDR1 MNHNS, CDR2 SASEGT. This CDR3 has 16 residues. The CDR3 sequence is CASSERSTSGSYEQFF. Written as DNA, the CDR3 is TGTGCCAGCAGTGAAAGGAGTACTAGCGGGAGCTATGAGCAGTTCTTC.

This chain links TRBV28 with TRBJ1-1, with D perhaps matching TRBD1 (5 bases). The CDR3 has 14 amino acids. Trimming took 3 bases from V and 2 from J, leaving 10 bases between them. The germline gives CDR1 MDHEN, CDR2 SYDVKM. The DNA for the CDR3 is TGTGCCAGCAGTTTCAGGGTACCTAACACTGAAGCTTTCTTT. This encodes CASSFRVPNTEAFF.

This chain connects TRBV28 to TRBJ1-1; weak D call: TRBD1 (5 bases). The CDR3 runs to 14 residues. V was trimmed by 5 bases and J by 1 base, leaving 11 bases between them. Germline V lookup: CDR1 MDHEN, CDR2 SYDVKM. In DNA, the CDR3 is TGTGCCAGCAGTCCGGGACTCTCGAACACTGAAGCTTTCTTT. This translates into CASSPGLSNTEAFF.

The V call is TRBV3-1 (or the pseudogene TRBV3-2), the J call TRBJ2-2; possibly TRBD1 for D (5 bases). Germline V gives CDR1 LGHDT, CDR2 YNNKEL (reference sequence). Trimming pared 6 bases from V and 7 bases from J, leaving 9 bases between. The CDR3 consists of 12 residues. CDR3 DNA sequence: TGTGCCAGCAGTCAGGGCAGCGGGGAGCTGTTTTTT. This encodes CASSQGSGELFF.

The V gene is TRBV28, the J gene TRBJ2-3; 9 bases map to TRBD2. CDR1 and CDR2 (germline): MDHEN, SYDVKM. V lost 9 bases, J lost 2 bases, and 6 bases stayed unmatched. This CDR3 has 14 residues. The CDR3 nucleotides are TGTGCCAGTACTCTAGCGGGGAACACAGATACGCAGTATTTT. Translated: CASTLAGNTDTQYF.

The rearrangement joins TRBV6-5 to TRBJ1-1, with D possibly matching TRBD1 (6 bases). V dropped 10 bases and J dropped 6 bases, with 15 bases sitting between them. The germline V gene has CDR1 MNHEY and CDR2 SVGAGI. This CDR3 has 12 residues. CDR3 nucleotides: TGTGCCACCTACTGGAACAGGGCTGAAGCTTTCTTT. Its protein product is CATYWNRAEAFF.

The genes are TRBV21-1 and TRBJ1-6; the D call of TRBD1 is as the table states it, not checked on the DNA. TRBV21-1 represents a pseudogene. The CDR3 totals 19 residues. The CDR3 DNA reads TGTGCCAGCATAGGAATGAAACAGGGGGCAGTATACTATAATTCACCCCTCCACTTT. Its translation is CASIGMKQGAVYYNSPLHF.

CDR3 region: CASRIDRSQETQYF. The CDR3 DNA reads as TGTGCCAGCCGGATCGACAGGTCCCAAGAGACCCAGTACTTC. The rearrangement links TRBV6-5 to TRBJ2-5; D may be TRBD1 (6 bases). Germline V lookup: CDR1 MNHEY, CDR2 SVGAGI. This CDR3 is built from 14 residues. V was clipped by 8 bases and J by 1 base, with 14 bases between them.

This clone was seen repeatedly, ten times or more. The chain couples TRBV11-2 to TRBJ2-5; no definite D call. CDR1 is SGHAT, CDR2 FQNNGV, per germline. The V end lost 7 bases, the J end lost 5 bases, and 14 bases lay between the germline ends. The CDR3 covers 13 residues. CDR3 residues: CASNQVSGETQYF. In DNA form, the CDR3 reads TGTGCCAGCAACCAAGTTTCGGGTGAGACCCAGTACTTC. The full variable domain, completed using reference TRBV11-2 and TRBJ2-5, is EAGVAQSPRYKIIEKRQSVAFWCNPISGHATLYWYQQILGQGPKLLIQFQNNGVVDDSQLPKDRFSAERLKGVDSTLKIQPAKLEDSAVYLCASNQVSGETQYFGPGTRLLVL.

The chain uses TRBV28 and TRBJ2-7, with 11 bases matching TRBD2. Germline V gene data show CDR1 as MDHEN and CDR2 as SYDVKM. Germline trimming cut 3 bases from V and 4 bases from J; bases unmatched to any gene: 5. This CDR3 is built from 15 residues. The CDR3: CASSFLASGRYEQYF. The CDR3 DNA sequence: TGTGCCAGCAGTTTTTTGGCTAGCGGGAGGTACGAGCAGTACTTC.